Below are 16 T cell receptor beta chains sequenced from a single sample in a study of cytomegalovirus exposure and HLA in healthy donors (dated by TCRdb to 2016 to 2017). Library creation used the immunoSEQ multiplex PCR assay. For the multiplex PCR, a mixture combining 60 forward primers for TCR Vbeta segments and 13 reverse primers for TCR Jbeta segments was used. Not all clones reach the TCRdb copy of this immuneACCESS table, which keeps in-frame sequences only. Checked studies attribute under half of the gap to unresolved V genes and leave the rest unexplained. The sample table holds 160,000 or so clones, of which around 73% were seen once. 1.4% to 1.5% of the sample comes from the top ten. The sample comprised PBMCs. All receptors come from a male donor in good health and CMV-seronegative.

In this sample, this clone turned up a few times. The J gene is TRBJ1-1, the V gene TRBV7-3; D remains ambiguous. V shed 0 bases and J shed 4 bases, with 9 bases lying between them. CDR3 size: 14 residues. CDR1 and CDR2 from the germline V gene are SGHTA and FQGTGA. CDR3: CASSLTGEGTEAFF. For the CDR3, the DNA is TGTGCCAGCAGCTTAACCGGGGAGGGCACTGAAGCTTTCTTT.

CDR3: CATRLPGQKKISNQPQHF. The CDR3 bases are TGTGCCACCAGATTGCCGGGACAGAAAAAAATTAGCAATCAGCCCCAGCATTTT. The rearrangement links TRBV15 to TRBJ1-5; 7 positions agree with TRBD1. Germline CDR1 reads LNHNV; CDR2 reads YYDKDF (reference sequence). The CDR3 totals 18 residues. V lost 6 bases and J lost 0; bases outside the gene matches: 14.

V and J are TRBV19 and TRBJ2-7, with D perhaps matching TRBD2 (5 bases). Per the germline V gene, CDR1 is LNHDA and CDR2 is SQIVND (reference sequence). CDR3 length equals 12 residues. Trimming removed 5 bases at V and 4 bases at J, with 9 bases between. The CDR3 loop is CASSAGGYEQYF. The DNA of the CDR3 is TGTGCCAGTAGTGCAGGAGGTTACGAGCAGTACTTC.

The chain couples TRBV9 to TRBJ2-3, with 7 bases aligning to TRBD2. The CDR3 contains 14 residues. Per the germline V gene, CDR1 is SGDLS and CDR2 is YYNGEE. V shed 4 bases, J shed 0 bases, and the junction held 2 bases outside the gene matches. Here the CDR3 reads CASSLGGSTDTQYF. In DNA, the CDR3 is TGTGCCAGCAGCTTGGGGGGGAGCACAGATACGCAGTATTTT.

This rearrangement joins TRBV9 to TRBJ2-5; possible D gene TRBD2, 6 bases. Germline-derived CDR1 and CDR2 are SGDLS and YYNGEE. CDR3 length equals 17 residues. V was pared by 0 bases and J by 2 bases, with 17 bases between. CDR3 amino acids: CASSVVIEWGEQETQYF. In nucleotides, the CDR3 is TGTGCCAGCAGCGTAGTTATTGAATGGGGGGAACAAGAGACCCAGTACTTC.

The chain recombines TRBV11-2 with TRBJ1-2; TRBD1 agrees at 7 bases. There are 15 residues in the CDR3. Germline V lookup: CDR1 SGHAT, CDR2 FQNNGV. V dropped 4 bases and J dropped 5; count of bases not matched to a gene: 10. CDR3 bases: TGTGCCAGCAGCTCCCCCGGGACAGCCGTATATGGCTACACCTTC. This translates into CASSSPGTAVYGYTF.

The chain has TRBV19 and TRBJ2-7, with 9 bases identical to TRBD1. The CDR3 loop spans 12 amino acids. The V segment lost 5 bases and the J segment 7 bases; nucleotides outside the gene matches: 3. Per the germline V gene, CDR1 is LNHDA and CDR2 is SQIVND (reference sequence). The CDR3 here is CASSRQGGEQYF. The CDR3 bases are TGTGCCAGTAGTCGACAGGGGGGGGAGCAGTACTTC.

The V and J genes are TRBV7-8 and TRBJ1-1; TRBD1 might be the D (5 bases). This CDR3 spans 16 amino acids. V was shortened by 1 base and J by 1 base, with 13 bases between the two germline ends. CDR1 SGHVS and CDR2 FQNEAQ come from the germline V gene. CDR3 sequence (DNA): TGTGCCAGCAGCTTAGGGGGCGGCCCGGGGAACACTGAAGCTTTCTTT. This encodes CASSLGGGPGNTEAFF.

The V call is TRBV5-4, the J call TRBJ2-1; D may be TRBD2 (6 bases). Germline CDR1 SGHNT, CDR2 YYREEE (reference sequence). The V end lost 0 bases, the J end lost 12 bases, and 13 bases lay between the germline ends. The CDR3 extends over 13 amino acids. CDR3 sequence reads: CASSLGETRWQFF. CDR3 DNA: TGTGCCAGCAGCTTGGGGGAGACTAGATGGCAGTTCTTC.

CDR3 DNA: TGCGCCAGCAGCTTGGCCTCACACTCCTACGAGCAGTACTTC. Translation gives CASSLASHSYEQYF. This chain links TRBV5-1 with TRBJ2-7; unclear D gene. This CDR3 contains 14 residues. Germline V lookup: CDR1 SGHRS, CDR2 YFSETQ. The V end was cut by 0 bases, the J end by 0 bases, with 7 bases between.

V gene TRBV19 combines with J gene TRBJ2-2; maybe TRBD2 (6 bases). The V gene lost 10 bases and the J gene lost 2 bases, with 17 bases spanning the gap. The germline V gene has CDR1 LNHDA and CDR2 SQIVND (reference sequence). The CDR3 totals 15 residues. The CDR3 DNA reads as TGTGCCACCACCTCCCCCGGGGGTAACACCGGGGAGCTGTTTTTT. It encodes CATTSPGGNTGELFF.

CDR3: CASSLGEANEQFF. The CDR3 DNA is TGTGCCAGCAGCTTGGGGGAGGCCAATGAGCAGTTCTTC. This chain joins TRBV11-2 and TRBJ2-1; weak D call: TRBD2 (6 bases). Germline CDR1 SGHAT, CDR2 FQNNGV. V was clipped by 3 bases and J by 6 bases, with 9 bases between them. The CDR3 is 13 residues long.

The chain combines TRBV5-1 with TRBJ1-4; 8 bases agree with TRBD1. Per the germline V gene, CDR1 is SGHRS and CDR2 is YFSETQ. The CDR3 runs to 14 residues. The V and J ends lost 4 bases and 4 bases, in that order; junction bases with no gene match: 3. CDR3 residues: CASSRDRNNEKLFF. In nucleotides, the CDR3 is TGCGCCAGCAGCCGGGACAGGAATAATGAAAAACTGTTTTTT.

The chain links TRBV11-2 to TRBJ2-5, with D perhaps TRBD1 (5 bases). Germline-derived CDR1 and CDR2 are SGHAT and FQNNGV. The CDR3 extends over 15 amino acids. V was shortened by 0 bases and J by 1 base, with 9 bases between the two germline ends. The CDR3 DNA sequence: TGTGCCAGCAGCTTAGAAGGGGCCCTCCAAGAGACCCAGTACTTC. Its translation: CASSLEGALQETQYF.

The chain joins TRBV7-9 to TRBJ2-5, with 10 bases identical to TRBD2. Trimming took 5 bases from V and 1 from J; bases not matched to a gene: 7. The V gene's germline CDR1 is SEHNR and CDR2 FQNEAQ (reference sequence). The CDR3 extends over 16 amino acids. The CDR3 nucleotides read TGTGCCAGCAGCCCCAATAGCGGGGGGCCCCAAGAGACCCAGTACTTC. Residues: CASSPNSGGPQETQYF.

This clone was counted a few times. The rearrangement uses TRBV6-1 and TRBJ2-7, with 8 bases identical to TRBD2. This CDR3 contains 15 residues. Germline V gene data show CDR1 as MNHNS and CDR2 as SASEGT. Trimming took 5 bases from V and 2 from J; bases not matched to a gene: 8. The CDR3 DNA is TGTGCCAGCAGTTGGGGAGCGGGGGACCCCTACGAGCAGTACTTC. Protein sequence: CASSWGAGDPYEQYF.